This paragraph covers one T cell receptor beta chain sequence. The target antigen is unknown. Some clones are missing from TCRdb's copy, which holds only in-frame ones; the method was immunoSEQ multiplex PCR. Of 45,000 to 50,000 clones in the sample, around nine tenths were seen once. This entry comes from a study of OX40 agonist ivuxolimab in advanced cancers. Study information: Cohort: 65% to 90% men, mean age around 55, aged roughly 20 to 79.

Germline-derived CDR1 and CDR2 are LNHDA and SQIVND (reference sequence). This CDR3 has 16 residues. Between the trimmed V and J ends, which lost 4 bases and 2 bases, there was a span of 12 bases. Study-wide findings and caveats: Individuals who were partial responders at 0.1-3.0 mg/kg had clonal expansion that ranked among the lowest. At 0.1 to 3.0 mg/kg, CD4+ and CD8+ blood T cells expanded clonally by week 6.

The V and J genes are TRBV19 and TRBJ2-6, with a tentative D call TRBD2 (5 bases). The sample consisted of CD4+ or CD8+ T cells sorted from blood, taken in a trial of the OX40 agonist ivuxolimab. This receptor was taken from an adult with an advanced solid tumor such as melanoma, head and neck, liver or kidney cancer. The CDR3 region is CASSNSGVPGANVLTF. The DNA of the CDR3 is TGTGCCAGTAGTAACTCCGGGGTCCCTGGGGCCAACGTCCTGACTTTC.